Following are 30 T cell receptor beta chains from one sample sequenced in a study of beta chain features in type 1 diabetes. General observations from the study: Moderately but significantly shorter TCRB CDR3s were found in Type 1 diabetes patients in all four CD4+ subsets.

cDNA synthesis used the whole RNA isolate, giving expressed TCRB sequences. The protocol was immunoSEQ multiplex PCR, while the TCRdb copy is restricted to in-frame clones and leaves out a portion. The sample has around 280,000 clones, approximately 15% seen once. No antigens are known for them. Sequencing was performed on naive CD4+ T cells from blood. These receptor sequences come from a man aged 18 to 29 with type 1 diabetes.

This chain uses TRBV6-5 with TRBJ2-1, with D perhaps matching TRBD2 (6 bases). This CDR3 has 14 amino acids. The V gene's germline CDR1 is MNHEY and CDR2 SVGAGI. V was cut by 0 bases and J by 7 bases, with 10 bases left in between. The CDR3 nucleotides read TGTGCCAGCAGTTACTCTTCACTAGCTAATGAGCAGTTCTTC. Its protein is CASSYSSLANEQFF.

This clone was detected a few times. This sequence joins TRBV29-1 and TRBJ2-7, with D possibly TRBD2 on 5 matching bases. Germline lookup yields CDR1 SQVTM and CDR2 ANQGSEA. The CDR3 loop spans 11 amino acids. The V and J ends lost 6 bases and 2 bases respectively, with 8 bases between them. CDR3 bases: TGCAGCGTCGAACTAGCCTACGAGCAGTACTTC. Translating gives CSVELAYEQYF.

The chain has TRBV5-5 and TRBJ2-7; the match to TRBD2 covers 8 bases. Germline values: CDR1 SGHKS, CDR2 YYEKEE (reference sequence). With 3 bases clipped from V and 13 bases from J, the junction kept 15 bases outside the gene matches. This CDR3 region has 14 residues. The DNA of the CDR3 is TGTGCCAGCAGCTGGGGACTAGTCGACCCCCTTACTTACTTC. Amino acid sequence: CASSWGLVDPLTYF. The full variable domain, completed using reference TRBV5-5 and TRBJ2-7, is DAGVTQSPTHLIKTRGQQVTLRCSPISGHKSVSWYQQVLGQGPQFIFQYYEKEERGRGNFPDRFSARQFPNYSSELNVNALLLGDSALYLCASSWGLVDPLTYFGPGTRLTVT.

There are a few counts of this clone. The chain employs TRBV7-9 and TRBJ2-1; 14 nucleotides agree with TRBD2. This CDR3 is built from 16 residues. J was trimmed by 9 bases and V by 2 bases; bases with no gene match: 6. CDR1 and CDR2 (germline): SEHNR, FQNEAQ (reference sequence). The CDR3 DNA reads TGTGCCAGCAGCTTAACGGGACTAGCGGGAGCCGGTGAGCAGTTCTTC. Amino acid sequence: CASSLTGLAGAGEQFF.

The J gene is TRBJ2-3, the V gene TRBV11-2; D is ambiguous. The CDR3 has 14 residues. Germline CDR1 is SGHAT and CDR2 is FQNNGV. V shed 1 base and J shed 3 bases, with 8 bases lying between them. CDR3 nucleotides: TGTGCCAGCAGCTTAGTTCATTTTACAGATACGCAGTATTTT. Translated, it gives CASSLVHFTDTQYF.

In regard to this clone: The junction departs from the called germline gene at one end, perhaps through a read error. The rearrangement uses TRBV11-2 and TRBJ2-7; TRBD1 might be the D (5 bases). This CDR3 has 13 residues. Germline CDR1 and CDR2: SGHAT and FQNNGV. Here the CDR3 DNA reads TGTGCCAGCAGCCAAGAAGGGGCACCAAGACAGAACTTC. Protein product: CASSQEGAPRQNF.

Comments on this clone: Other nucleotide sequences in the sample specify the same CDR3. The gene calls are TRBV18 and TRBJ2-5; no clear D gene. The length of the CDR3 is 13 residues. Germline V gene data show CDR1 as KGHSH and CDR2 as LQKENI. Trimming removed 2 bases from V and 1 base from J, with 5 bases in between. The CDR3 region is CASSPGTQETQYF. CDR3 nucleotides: TGTGCCAGCTCACCAGGCACCCAAGAGACCCAGTACTTC.

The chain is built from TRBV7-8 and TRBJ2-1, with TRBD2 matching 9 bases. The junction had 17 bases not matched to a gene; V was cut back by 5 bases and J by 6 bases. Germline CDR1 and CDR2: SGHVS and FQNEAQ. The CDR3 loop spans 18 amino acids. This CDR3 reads CASSPRRLAGDPGNEQFF. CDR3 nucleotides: TGTGCCAGCAGCCCACGTCGTTTAGCGGGAGACCCGGGCAATGAGCAGTTCTTC.

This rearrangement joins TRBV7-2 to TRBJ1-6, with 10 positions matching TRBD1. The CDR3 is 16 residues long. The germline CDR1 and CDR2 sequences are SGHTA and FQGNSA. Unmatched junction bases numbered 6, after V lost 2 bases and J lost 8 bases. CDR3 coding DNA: TGTGCCAGCAGCTTAACCACGGGACAGGGGTATTCACCCCTCCACTTT. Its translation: CASSLTTGQGYSPLHF.

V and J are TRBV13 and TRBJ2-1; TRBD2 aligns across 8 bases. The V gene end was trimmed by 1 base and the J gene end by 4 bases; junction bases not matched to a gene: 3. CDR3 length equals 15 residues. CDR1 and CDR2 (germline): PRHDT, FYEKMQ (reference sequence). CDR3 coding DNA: TGTGCCAGCAGCTTAGAACGGGGGGGGTACAATGAGCAGTTCTTC. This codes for CASSLERGGYNEQFF.

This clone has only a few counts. The CDR3 loop is CAWSPGGSYEQYF. CDR3 DNA sequence: TGTGCCTGGAGTCCAGGGGGATCCTACGAGCAGTACTTC. This rearrangement joins TRBV30 to TRBJ2-7, with TRBD1 matching 7 bases. The CDR3 covers 13 residues. With V trimmed by 2 bases and J by 1 base, 2 bases remained unmatched. In germline, CDR1 is GTSNPN, CDR2 SVGIG (reference sequence).

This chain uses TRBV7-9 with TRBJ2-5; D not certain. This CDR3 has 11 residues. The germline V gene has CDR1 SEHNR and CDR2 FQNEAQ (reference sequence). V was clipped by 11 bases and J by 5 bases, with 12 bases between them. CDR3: CAVYDWETQYF. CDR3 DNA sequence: TGTGCCGTTTACGACTGGGAGACCCAGTACTTC.

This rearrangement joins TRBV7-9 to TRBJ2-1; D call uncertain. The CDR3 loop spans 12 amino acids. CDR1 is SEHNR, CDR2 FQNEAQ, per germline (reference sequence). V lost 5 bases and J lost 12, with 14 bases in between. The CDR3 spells CASSQRELGQFF. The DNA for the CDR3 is TGTGCCAGCAGCCAACGAGAGCTTGGGCAGTTCTTC.

The DNA for the CDR3 is TGTGCCACCAGCAGAGATGGGGGGACAGCCTACAATGAGCAGTTCTTC. This gives the protein CATSRDGGTAYNEQFF. The chain uses TRBV15 and TRBJ2-1, with a weak D call TRBD1 (7 bases). Per germline, CDR1 LNHNV and CDR2 YYDKDF (reference sequence). The V gene lost 0 bases and the J gene lost 2 bases, with 11 bases spanning the gap. The CDR3 runs 16 residues. The full variable domain, in which reference TRBV15 and TRBJ2-1 provide the parts outside the CDR3, is DAMVIQNPRYQVTQFGKPVTLSCSQTLNHNVMYWYQQKSSQAPKLLFHYYDKDFNNEADTPDNFQSRRPNTSFCFLDIRSPGLGDTAMYLCATSRDGGTAYNEQFFGPGTRLTVL.

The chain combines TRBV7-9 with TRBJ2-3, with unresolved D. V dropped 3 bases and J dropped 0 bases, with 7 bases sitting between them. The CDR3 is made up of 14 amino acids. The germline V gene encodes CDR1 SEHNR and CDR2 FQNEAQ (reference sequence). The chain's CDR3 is CASSLRPSTDTQYF. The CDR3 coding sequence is TGTGCCAGCAGCTTGAGGCCTAGCACAGATACGCAGTATTTT.

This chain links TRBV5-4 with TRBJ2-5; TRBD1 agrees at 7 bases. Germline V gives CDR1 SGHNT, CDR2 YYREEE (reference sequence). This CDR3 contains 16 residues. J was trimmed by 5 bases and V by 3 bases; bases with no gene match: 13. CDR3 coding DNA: TGTGCCAGCAGCTACCGGGACAGTGGGTATGGGGAGACCCAGTACTTC. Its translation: CASSYRDSGYGETQYF.

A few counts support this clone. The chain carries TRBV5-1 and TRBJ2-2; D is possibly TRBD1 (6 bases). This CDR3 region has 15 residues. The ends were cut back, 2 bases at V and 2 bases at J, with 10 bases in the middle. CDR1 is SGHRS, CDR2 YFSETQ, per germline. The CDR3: CASSFRGDNTGELFF. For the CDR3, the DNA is TGCGCCAGCAGCTTCAGGGGAGACAACACCGGGGAGCTGTTTTTT.

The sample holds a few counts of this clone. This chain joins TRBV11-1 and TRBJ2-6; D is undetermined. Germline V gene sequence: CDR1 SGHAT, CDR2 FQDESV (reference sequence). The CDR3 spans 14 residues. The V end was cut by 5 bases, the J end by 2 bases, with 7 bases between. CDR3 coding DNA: TGTGCCAGCAGCATAATAGCTGGGGCCAACGTCCTGACTTTC. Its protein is CASSIIAGANVLTF.

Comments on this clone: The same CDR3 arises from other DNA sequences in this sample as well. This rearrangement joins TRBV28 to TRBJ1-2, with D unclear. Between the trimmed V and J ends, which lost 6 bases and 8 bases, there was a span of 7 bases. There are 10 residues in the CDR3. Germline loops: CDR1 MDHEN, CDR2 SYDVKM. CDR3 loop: CASRLEGYTF. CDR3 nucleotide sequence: TGTGCCAGCAGGCTAGAAGGCTACACCTTC.

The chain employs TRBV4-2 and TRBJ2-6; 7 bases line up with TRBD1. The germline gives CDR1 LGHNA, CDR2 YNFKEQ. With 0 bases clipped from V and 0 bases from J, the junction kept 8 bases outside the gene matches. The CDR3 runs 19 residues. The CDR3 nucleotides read TGTGCCAGCAGCCAAGATAGGCGGACAGGCCTCTCTGGGGCCAACGTCCTGACTTTC. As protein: CASSQDRRTGLSGANVLTF.

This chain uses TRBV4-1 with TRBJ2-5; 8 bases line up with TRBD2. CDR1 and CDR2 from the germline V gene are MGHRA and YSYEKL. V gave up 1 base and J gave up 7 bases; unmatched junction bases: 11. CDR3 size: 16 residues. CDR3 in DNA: TGCGCCAGCAGCCAAGGTCTTCCGGGGGGGCGAGGGACCCAGTACTTC. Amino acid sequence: CASSQGLPGGRGTQYF.

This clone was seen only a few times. This CDR3 is CASTSTAATTEAFF. In DNA, the CDR3 is TGTGCCAGTACTAGTACGGCAGCTACGACTGAAGCTTTCTTT. This chain links TRBV19 with TRBJ1-1; D not resolved. The CDR3 is made up of 14 amino acids. The V end was cut by 7 bases, the J end by 5 bases, with 17 bases between. Germline CDR1 LNHDA, CDR2 SQIVND (reference sequence).

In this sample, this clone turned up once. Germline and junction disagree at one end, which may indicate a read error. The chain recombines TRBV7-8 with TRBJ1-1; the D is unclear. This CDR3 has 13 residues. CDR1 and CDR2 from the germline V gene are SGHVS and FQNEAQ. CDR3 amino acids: CASSLGGLTEAFF. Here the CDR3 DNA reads TGTGCCAGCAGTTTAGGTGGTCTAACTGAAGCTTTCTTT.

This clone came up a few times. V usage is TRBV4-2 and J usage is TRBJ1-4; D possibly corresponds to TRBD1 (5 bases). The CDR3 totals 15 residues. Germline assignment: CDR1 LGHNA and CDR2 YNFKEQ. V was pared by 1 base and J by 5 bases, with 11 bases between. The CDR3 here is CASSQGGRVNEKLFF. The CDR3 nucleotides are TGTGCCAGCAGCCAAGGGGGCAGGGTGAATGAAAAACTGTTTTTT.

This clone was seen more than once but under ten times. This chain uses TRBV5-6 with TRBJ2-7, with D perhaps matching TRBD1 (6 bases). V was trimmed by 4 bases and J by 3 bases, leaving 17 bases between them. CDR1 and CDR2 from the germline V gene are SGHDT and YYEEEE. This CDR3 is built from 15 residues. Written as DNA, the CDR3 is TGTGCCAGCAGCAGACAGGTATTATGGAGCTACGAGCAGTACTTC. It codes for CASSRQVLWSYEQYF.

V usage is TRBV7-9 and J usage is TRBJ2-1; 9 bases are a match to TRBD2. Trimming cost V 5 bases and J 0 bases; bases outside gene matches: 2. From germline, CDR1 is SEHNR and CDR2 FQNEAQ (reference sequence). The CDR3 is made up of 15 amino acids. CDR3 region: CASSRGLASYNEQFF. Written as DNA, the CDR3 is TGTGCCAGCAGCCGGGGACTAGCCTCCTACAATGAGCAGTTCTTC. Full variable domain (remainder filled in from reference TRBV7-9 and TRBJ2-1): DTGVSQNPRHKITKRGQNVTFRCDPISEHNRLYWYRQTLGQGPEFLTYFQNEAQLEKSRLLSDRFSAERPKGSFSTLEIQRTEQGDSAMYLCASSRGLASYNEQFFGPGTRLTVL.

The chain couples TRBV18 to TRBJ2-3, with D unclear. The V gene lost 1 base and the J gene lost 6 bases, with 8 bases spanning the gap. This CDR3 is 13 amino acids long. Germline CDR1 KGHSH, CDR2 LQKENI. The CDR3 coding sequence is TGTGCCAGCTCACCACTACCCCAGGATACGCAGTATTTT. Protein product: CASSPLPQDTQYF.

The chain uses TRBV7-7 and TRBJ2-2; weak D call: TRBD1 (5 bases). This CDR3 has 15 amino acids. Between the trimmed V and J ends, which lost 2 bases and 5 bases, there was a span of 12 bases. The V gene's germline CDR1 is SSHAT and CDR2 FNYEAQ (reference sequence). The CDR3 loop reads CASSLLGVSTGELFF. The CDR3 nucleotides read TGTGCCAGCAGCTTACTAGGGGTATCGACCGGGGAGCTGTTTTTT.

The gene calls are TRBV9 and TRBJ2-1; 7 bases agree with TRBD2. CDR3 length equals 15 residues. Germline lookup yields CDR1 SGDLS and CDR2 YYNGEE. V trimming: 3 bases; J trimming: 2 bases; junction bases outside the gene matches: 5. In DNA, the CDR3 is TGTGCCAGCAGCGCCACTAGCGAGCCCTACAATGAGCAGTTCTTC. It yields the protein CASSATSEPYNEQFF. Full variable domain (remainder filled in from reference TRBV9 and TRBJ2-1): DSGVTQTPKHLITATGQRVTLRCSPRSGDLSVYWYQQSLDQGLQFLIQYYNGEERAKGNILERFSAQQFPDLHSELNLSSLELGDSALYFCASSATSEPYNEQFFGPGTRLTVL.

The CDR3 DNA is TGTGCCAGCAGCTTAGAAGAGGGTCAGCCCCAGCATTTT. It specifies CASSLEEGQPQHF. The chain joins TRBV11-1 to TRBJ1-5; D is unresolved. Trimming took off 1 base at V and 6 bases at J, with 7 bases between the two ends. The germline V gene encodes CDR1 SGHAT and CDR2 FQDESV (reference sequence). This CDR3 is built from 13 residues.